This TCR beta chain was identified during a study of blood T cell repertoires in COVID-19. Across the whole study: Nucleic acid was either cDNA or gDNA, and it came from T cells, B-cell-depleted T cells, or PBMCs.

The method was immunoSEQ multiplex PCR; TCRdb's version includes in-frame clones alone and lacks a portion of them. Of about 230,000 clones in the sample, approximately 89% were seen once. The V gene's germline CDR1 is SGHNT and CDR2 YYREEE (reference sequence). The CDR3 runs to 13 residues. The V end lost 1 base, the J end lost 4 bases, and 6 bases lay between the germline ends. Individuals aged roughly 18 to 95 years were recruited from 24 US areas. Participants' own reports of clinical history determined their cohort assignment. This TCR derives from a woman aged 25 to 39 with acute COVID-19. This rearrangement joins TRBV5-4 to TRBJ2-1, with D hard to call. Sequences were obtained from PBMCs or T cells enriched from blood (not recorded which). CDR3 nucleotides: TGTGCCAGCAGCTTGTCGCTATACAATGAGCAGTTCTTC. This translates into CASSLSLYNEQFF.